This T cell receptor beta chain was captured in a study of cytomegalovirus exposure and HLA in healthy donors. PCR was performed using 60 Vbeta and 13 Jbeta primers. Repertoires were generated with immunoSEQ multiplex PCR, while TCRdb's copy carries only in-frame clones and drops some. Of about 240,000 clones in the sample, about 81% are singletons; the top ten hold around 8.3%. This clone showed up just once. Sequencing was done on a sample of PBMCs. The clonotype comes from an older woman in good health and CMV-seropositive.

CDR3 amino acids: CASSTGRAPDTQYF. CDR3 sequence (DNA): TGTGCCAGCAGCACCGGGAGGGCCCCAGATACGCAGTATTTT. The chain combines TRBV7-2 with TRBJ2-3; 8 bases are shared with TRBD2. The CDR3 consists of 14 residues. Looked up from germline, CDR1 is SGHTA and CDR2 is FQGNSA. After removal of 5 bases from V and 4 bases from J, the junction contained 5 bases not matched to a gene.